Following are 27 T cell receptor beta chains from one sample sequenced in a study of T cell responses to AZD1222 COVID-19 vaccine. Produced via immunoSEQ multiplex PCR; TCRdb's table is partial and in-frame only. The sample yields around 99,000 clones, around nine tenths seen once. The sample consisted of peripheral blood, taken on day 0 of AZD1222 vaccination. These receptors were collected from an adult in good health.

This clone was counted once. The chain links TRBV30 to TRBJ1-6, with TRBD1 matching over 7 bases. Germline V gene lookup returns CDR1 GTSNPN and CDR2 SVGIG (reference sequence). V gave up 2 bases and J gave up 5 bases; unmatched junction bases: 3. The CDR3 runs to 14 residues. CDR3 amino acids: CAWSLGQNNSPLHF. CDR3 DNA sequence: TGTGCCTGGAGTCTGGGACAGAATAATTCACCCCTCCACTTT.

V is TRBV19 and J is TRBJ2-3, with 7 bases aligning to TRBD2. CDR1 is LNHDA, CDR2 SQIVND, per germline (reference sequence). This CDR3 is 15 amino acids long. Trimming took 7 bases from V and 5 from J; bases not matched to a gene: 12. The CDR3 loop is CASTMREGGGDTQYF. In DNA form, the CDR3 reads TGTGCCAGTACCATGAGGGAGGGCGGTGGAGATACGCAGTATTTT.

The gene calls are TRBV5-4 and TRBJ2-5, with 7 bases that match TRBD1. Unmatched junction bases numbered 7, after V lost 4 bases and J lost 4 bases. From germline, CDR1 is SGHNT and CDR2 YYREEE (reference sequence). The CDR3 contains 14 residues. Here the CDR3 DNA reads TGTGCCAGCAGCGGTACAGGGGTCGGAGAGACCCAGTACTTC. Amino acids: CASSGTGVGETQYF.

In its sample, this clone was seen once. The chain carries TRBV5-3 and TRBJ1-1; D gene ambiguous. TRBV5-3 is recorded as an ORF, its role being uncertain. V lost 2 bases and J 0 bases, leaving 11 bases between the germline ends. The CDR3 has 15 residues. The DNA of the CDR3 is TGTGCCAGAAGCTTTTTTGCGGCCATGAACACTGAAGCTTTCTTT. As protein: CARSFFAAMNTEAFF.

The CDR3: CASSAFNQPQHF. CDR3 in DNA: TGTGCCAGTAGCGCCTTCAATCAGCCCCAGCATTTT. The rearrangement uses TRBV19 and TRBJ1-5; no clear D. CDR1 LNHDA and CDR2 SQIVND come from the germline V gene (reference sequence). V lost 6 bases and J 3 bases, leaving 6 bases between the germline ends. CDR3 length: 12 residues.

The rearrangement links TRBV12-5 to TRBJ2-5; D gene unclear. Germline CDR1 reads LGHNT; CDR2 reads FRNRAP. The CDR3 is 12 amino acids. Trimming pared 1 base from V and 7 bases from J, leaving 7 bases between. The CDR3 region is CASGLGMGTQYF. The CDR3 region has the DNA TGTGCTAGTGGTTTGGGTATGGGGACCCAGTACTTC.

This clone showed up just a few times. The CDR3 DNA follows: TGTGCCAGCAGTTACGAATCGCCCGGGACGGGGATTGGTGGCTACACCTTC. This translates into CASSYESPGTGIGGYTF. The chain uses TRBV27 and TRBJ1-2; the D gene is possibly TRBD1 (5 bases). V was cut by 4 bases and J by 7 bases, with 25 bases left in between. From germline, CDR1 is MNHEY and CDR2 SMNVEV (reference sequence). The CDR3 runs 17 residues.

V and J are TRBV9 and TRBJ1-5, with D hard to call. The V gene lost 0 bases and the J gene lost 0 bases, with 7 bases spanning the gap. The germline V gene encodes CDR1 SGDLS and CDR2 YYNGEE. The CDR3 extends over 15 amino acids. CDR3 bases: TGTGCCAGCAGCGTAGGTGGGGTTAGCAATCAGCCCCAGCATTTT. The encoded protein is CASSVGGVSNQPQHF.

In its sample, this clone was seen a few times. The chain joins TRBV4-1 to TRBJ2-1; D not certain. Trimming cost V 1 base and J 0 bases, with 7 bases left between them. The CDR3 is 15 amino acids. Germline CDR1 and CDR2: MGHRA and YSYEKL. This CDR3 reads CASSQGSSSYNEQFF. The CDR3 bases are TGCGCCAGCAGCCAAGGTTCCAGCTCCTACAATGAGCAGTTCTTC.

V and J are TRBV6-6 and TRBJ1-2, with 8 bases that match TRBD1. CDR3 length: 12 residues. The V gene's germline CDR1 is MNHNY and CDR2 SVGAGI (reference sequence). The V and J ends lost 11 bases and 2 bases, in that order; junction bases with no gene match: 4. CDR3 in amino acids: CAGQGSNYGYTF. The CDR3 nucleotides are TGTGCCGGACAGGGATCCAACTATGGCTACACCTTC.

The V gene is TRBV28, the J gene TRBJ2-2, with a tentative D call TRBD2 (6 bases). V lost 10 bases to trimming and J lost 1 base, with 13 bases between them. Germline CDR1 and CDR2: MDHEN and SYDVKM. This CDR3 region has 14 residues. CDR3 coding DNA: TGTGCCACCGGGGGTAGCGAGAACACCGGGGAGCTGTTTTTT. This codes for CATGGSENTGELFF.

The gene calls are TRBV6-5 and TRBJ1-2; tentative D call: TRBD1 (5 bases). The V gene's germline CDR1 is MNHEY and CDR2 SVGAGI. The CDR3 is 15 residues long. V was shortened by 2 bases and J by 8 bases, with 18 bases between the two germline ends. The DNA for the CDR3 is TGTGCCAGCAGTTACCGTGACCCCCAGGGTGAAGGCTACACCTTC. This gives the protein CASSYRDPQGEGYTF.

This chain uses TRBV15 with TRBJ1-4; no clear D gene. The V gene lost 0 bases and the J gene lost 4 bases, with 12 bases spanning the gap. The CDR3 totals 16 residues. Germline CDR1 is LNHNV and CDR2 is YYDKDF (reference sequence). CDR3 DNA sequence: TGTGCCACCAGCAGAGATCGACTCCGTAGTAATGAAAAACTGTTTTTT. It translates to CATSRDRLRSNEKLFF.

J is TRBJ2-7 and V is TRBV6-2 or TRBV6-3; possible D gene TRBD1, 5 bases. The V end lost 4 bases, the J end lost 5 bases, and 30 bases lay between the germline ends. The CDR3 consists of 19 residues. The germline gives CDR1 MNHEY, CDR2 SVGEGT. The CDR3 nucleotides read TGTGCCAGCAGTTTCCTCCCGCAGGGCCTAACTATTTATTCCAACGAGCAGTACTTC. It encodes CASSFLPQGLTIYSNEQYF.

This clone was counted a few times. The chain employs TRBV30 and TRBJ2-7; 8 bases are shared with TRBD2. The germline gives CDR1 GTSNPN, CDR2 SVGIG (reference sequence). The CDR3 has 13 residues. V trimming: 3 bases; J trimming: 4 bases; junction bases outside the gene matches: 5. CDR3 DNA: TGTGCCTGGAGCGGGAGGGCCCGTTACGAGCAGTACTTC. This sequence encodes CAWSGRARYEQYF.

The CDR3: CASSSSSNNEQFF. The CDR3 nucleotides read TGTGCCAGCAGCTCATCTAGCAACAATGAGCAGTTCTTC. The chain uses TRBV7-3 and TRBJ2-1; possible D gene TRBD2, 5 bases. This CDR3 is built from 13 residues. From germline, CDR1 is SGHTA and CDR2 FQGTGA. V lost 4 bases and J 5 bases, leaving 9 bases between the germline ends.

The chain uses TRBV5-1 and TRBJ1-2; D uncertain. The germline CDR1 and CDR2 sequences are SGHRS and YFSETQ. Trimming left V 3 bases short and J 3 bases short, with 12 bases between. The CDR3 sequence is 14 residues long. This CDR3 is CASSSTGSDYGYTF. CDR3 nucleotides: TGCGCCAGCAGCTCCACGGGTTCTGACTATGGCTACACCTTC.

The gene calls are TRBV3-1 (or the pseudogene TRBV3-2) and TRBJ1-1; maybe TRBD1 (5 bases). Germline assignment: CDR1 LGHDT and CDR2 YNNKEL (reference sequence). This CDR3 region has 12 residues. V gave up 4 bases and J gave up 8 bases, with 11 bases separating them. Written as DNA, the CDR3 is TGTGCCAGCAGCCCGGGGCCAGAAGAAGCTTTCTTT. Translated: CASSPGPEEAFF.

The chain carries TRBV7-7 and TRBJ2-5; the D is unclear. In germline, CDR1 is SSHAT, CDR2 FNYEAQ (reference sequence). With 2 bases removed from V and 5 bases from J, the gap between germline ends came to 9 bases. This CDR3 is 13 amino acids long. CDR3 DNA sequence: TGTGCCAGCAGCTTAAGGTTACGGGAGACCCAGTACTTC. It specifies CASSLRLRETQYF.

This clone appeared a single time. The J gene is TRBJ2-7, the V gene TRBV6-5; 7 nucleotides align to TRBD2. Looked up from germline, CDR1 is MNHEY and CDR2 is SVGAGI. J lost 6 bases, V lost 9 bases, and 17 bases had no gene match. CDR3 length: 15 residues. The CDR3 coding sequence is TGTGCCAGTAGATCATTAGCGGGCCTAGGAGGCGAGCAGTACTTC. It is translated as CASRSLAGLGGEQYF.

V gene TRBV19 combines with J gene TRBJ1-1, with D possibly matching TRBD1 (6 bases). The ends were cut back, 4 bases at V and 3 bases at J, with 18 bases in the middle. Germline assignment: CDR1 LNHDA and CDR2 SQIVND (reference sequence). This CDR3 comprises 16 residues. This chain's CDR3 is CASSRQVGVGDTEAFF. CDR3 DNA: TGTGCCAGTAGTAGACAGGTTGGGGTTGGGGACACTGAAGCTTTCTTT.

The V call is TRBV7-9, the J call TRBJ1-1; the D gene is possibly TRBD1 (6 bases). Looked up from germline, CDR1 is SEHNR and CDR2 is FQNEAQ (reference sequence). The CDR3 has 15 amino acids. With 5 bases removed from V and 4 bases from J, the gap between germline ends came to 17 bases. CDR3 in DNA: TGTGCCAGCAGCCCGTCATTGGGGGCTCTCACTGAAGCTTTCTTT. Translated: CASSPSLGALTEAFF.

The V call is TRBV30, the J call TRBJ1-6; D perhaps matches TRBD1 (5 bases). Germline CDR1 reads GTSNPN; CDR2 reads SVGIG (reference sequence). The CDR3 has 14 residues. With 0 bases removed from V and 9 bases from J, the gap between germline ends came to 12 bases. Here the CDR3 reads CAWSVRGGSSPLHF. DNA of the CDR3: TGTGCCTGGAGTGTAAGGGGTGGGAGTTCACCCCTCCACTTT.

The chain combines TRBV7-9 with TRBJ2-5; possibly TRBD2 for D (6 bases). The CDR3 is made up of 16 amino acids. The V gene's germline CDR1 is SEHNR and CDR2 FQNEAQ (reference sequence). The V end was cut by 5 bases, the J end by 4 bases, with 20 bases between. CDR3 region: CASSPWGNRRAETQYF. As DNA, the CDR3 is TGTGCCAGCAGCCCTTGGGGAAACAGGAGGGCAGAGACCCAGTACTTC.

This chain joins TRBV2 and TRBJ2-7, with D perhaps matching TRBD2 (6 bases). Trimming took off 5 bases at V and 3 bases at J, with 11 bases between the two ends. The CDR3 spans 13 residues. CDR1 is SNHLY, CDR2 FYNNEI, per germline. Here the CDR3 DNA reads TGTGCCAGCAGTCAGGGACTGAGCTACGAGCAGTACTTC. Translating gives CASSQGLSYEQYF.

This chain joins TRBV30 and TRBJ2-1; 10 bases map to TRBD2. The CDR3 sequence is 13 residues long. V lost 4 bases, J lost 3 bases, and 0 bases stayed unmatched. Germline CDR1 and CDR2: GTSNPN and SVGIG (reference sequence). Here the CDR3 reads CAWTSGSYNEQFF. The CDR3 DNA reads TGTGCCTGGACTAGCGGGAGCTACAATGAGCAGTTCTTC.

The chain links TRBV3-1 (or the pseudogene TRBV3-2) to TRBJ2-5; the D gene is possibly TRBD1 (5 bases). This CDR3 is built from 15 residues. V lost 1 base and J lost 2, with 11 bases in between. Germline CDR1 is LGHDT and CDR2 is YNNKEL (reference sequence). The CDR3 here is CASSQGWTKQETQYF. Written as DNA, the CDR3 is TGTGCCAGCAGCCAAGGCTGGACAAAACAAGAGACCCAGTACTTC.